The entry below gives a single T cell receptor beta chain sequence along with its context. The antigen is undetermined. The CDR3 has 14 residues. Looked up from germline, CDR1 is MNHEY and CDR2 is SVGAGI. V was clipped by 0 bases and J by 5 bases, with 10 bases between them. With ipilimumab providing CTLA-4 blockade, focal radiation was administered to patients who had chemo-refractory metastatic non-small-cell lung cancer. The entry originates in a study of radiotherapy plus CTLA-4 blockade in lung cancer. At the level of the study: An objective response was seen in 18% of patients, and disease control in 31%.

Libraries were prepared by immunoSEQ multiplex PCR; TCRdb keeps only in-frame clonotypes and omits some of them. The sample includes approximately 72,000 clones, around four fifths of them seen just once. Study-wide findings and caveats: With interferon-beta, early dynamics of blood T cell clones were reported to best predict response.

The chain has TRBV6-5 and TRBJ1-1; unclear D gene. The TCR was taken from a human donor with non-small cell lung cancer who had a complete response to radiotherapy plus ipilimumab. This specimen was peripheral blood, taken from a patient treated with radiotherapy plus ipilimumab. The CDR3 sequence: CASSYSRGKTEAFF. CDR3 nucleotides: TGTGCCAGCAGTTACTCGCGGGGTAAGACTGAAGCTTTCTTT.